The next 14 T cell receptor beta chains were all read from a single sample in a study of blood T cell repertoires in COVID-19. Profiling relied on immunoSEQ multiplex PCR, and the TCRdb table lists in-frame clones only, not all of them. The sample has 200,000 to 250,000 clones; about four fifths are singletons. Input material: peripheral blood. These receptors all come from a woman aged 60-70 years with acute or convalescent COVID-19.

The chain employs TRBV7-2 and TRBJ1-5, with TRBD1 matching 7 bases. With 2 bases clipped from V and 4 bases from J, the junction kept 2 bases outside the gene matches. CDR3 length equals 14 residues. Germline V lookup: CDR1 SGHTA, CDR2 FQGNSA. CDR3 loop: CASSLPGGNQPQHF. CDR3 bases: TGTGCCAGCAGCTTACCAGGGGGTAATCAGCCCCAGCATTTT.

The CDR3 is CASSSLDRIQDYEQYF. The DNA of the CDR3 is TGTGCCAGCAGTTCCCTTGACAGAATTCAGGACTACGAGCAGTACTTC. This chain links TRBV27 with TRBJ2-7, with a tentative D call TRBD1 (5 bases). The CDR3 length is 16 residues. With 4 bases removed from V and 3 bases from J, the gap between germline ends came to 19 bases. Germline V gene lookup returns CDR1 MNHEY and CDR2 SMNVEV (reference sequence).

V usage is TRBV13 and J usage is TRBJ2-5; D not certain. The CDR3 runs to 14 residues. CDR1 and CDR2 from the germline V gene are PRHDT and FYEKMQ (reference sequence). Trimming stripped 2 bases from V and 1 base from J, with 8 bases between. CDR3 DNA sequence: TGTGCCAGCAGCTTAAGTGGCGGCCAAGAGACCCAGTACTTC. This codes for CASSLSGGQETQYF. The whole variable domain, filled in from reference TRBV13 and TRBJ2-5, reads AAGVIQSPRHLIKEKRETATLKCYPIPRHDTVYWYQQGPGQDPQFLISFYEKMQSDKGSIPDRFSAQQFSDYHSELNMSSLELGDSALYFCASSLSGGQETQYFGPGTRLLVL.

This chain connects TRBV4-3 to TRBJ2-1, with 10 bases identical to TRBD2. The junction had 4 bases not matched to a gene; V was cut back by 1 base and J by 10 bases. The CDR3 is 14 residues long. From germline, CDR1 is LGHNA and CDR2 YSLEER. The CDR3 bases are TGCGCCAGCAGCCAAGGACTAGCGGGTTCCGAGCAGTTCTTC. It specifies CASSQGLAGSEQFF.

In DNA, the CDR3 is TGTGCCAGCAGTGAAAATACCGGGACAGGTTCCACAGATACGCAGTATTTT. It yields the protein CASSENTGTGSTDTQYF. J is TRBJ2-3 and V is TRBV6-1; 8 nucleotides match TRBD1. The length of the CDR3 is 17 residues. V lost 2 bases and J lost 2; bases outside the gene matches: 9. Germline loops: CDR1 MNHNS, CDR2 SASEGT.

The V call is TRBV5-1, the J call TRBJ2-2; 8 bases fit TRBD1. The germline V gene encodes CDR1 SGHRS and CDR2 YFSETQ. The CDR3 consists of 16 residues. Trimming took 3 bases from V and 2 from J; bases not matched to a gene: 6. Written as DNA, the CDR3 is TGCGCCAGCAGCTGGGGGACAGGTGCTAACACCGGGGAGCTGTTTTTT. Translation gives CASSWGTGANTGELFF.

CDR3 sequence reads: CASGTLASGQETQYF. The CDR3 bases are TGTGCCAGCGGGACCCTGGCTAGCGGACAAGAGACCCAGTACTTC. This chain joins TRBV7-8 and TRBJ2-5; TRBD2 agrees at 7 bases. CDR1 and CDR2 (germline): SGHVS, FQNEAQ. The CDR3 extends over 15 amino acids. V was clipped by 8 bases and J by 2 bases; unmatched bases: 11.

V gene TRBV9 combines with J gene TRBJ1-2; 9 bases agree with TRBD1. The CDR3 covers 15 residues. V gave up 3 bases and J gave up 9 bases; unmatched junction bases: 12. Germline V lookup: CDR1 SGDLS, CDR2 YYNGEE. CDR3 DNA: TGTGCCAGCAGCGAAGATCAACAGGGGGCGCTGAGCTACACCTTC. Translating gives CASSEDQQGALSYTF.

To note about this clone: Its ends do not fully match the called genes, so a read error is possible. The V call is TRBV14, the J call TRBJ1-1; possible D gene TRBD1, 6 bases. This CDR3 is 13 amino acids long. The V gene's germline CDR1 is SGHDN and CDR2 FVKESK. The CDR3 sequence is CASSQEVLGAGEF. The CDR3 region has the DNA TGTGCCAGCAGCCAAGAGGTCCTTGGGGCAGGGGAATTT.

This rearrangement joins TRBV5-1 to TRBJ2-7, with a tentative D call TRBD1 (5 bases). Germline V gene sequence: CDR1 SGHRS, CDR2 YFSETQ. The CDR3 loop spans 13 amino acids. Trimming left V 0 bases short and J 4 bases short, with 8 bases between. The CDR3 is CASSLDRRYEQYF. The CDR3 DNA is TGCGCCAGCAGCTTGGACAGGCGGTACGAGCAGTACTTC.

A single count supports this clone. V usage is TRBV9 and J usage is TRBJ2-7; no clear D gene. Germline CDR1 and CDR2: SGDLS and YYNGEE. The CDR3 runs to 14 residues. Trimming shortened V by 7 bases and J by 2 bases, and 16 bases separated the two germline ends. This chain's CDR3 is CASVKLGTTYEQYF. Written as DNA, the CDR3 is TGTGCCAGCGTAAAGCTGGGTACTACCTACGAGCAGTACTTC.

This clone was observed once. The chain couples TRBV15 to TRBJ1-3; D is uncertain. This CDR3 is built from 16 residues. CDR1 LNHNV and CDR2 YYDKDF come from the germline V gene (reference sequence). Trimming left V 0 bases short and J 0 bases short, with 9 bases between. CDR3: CATSRDITSSGNTIYF. The CDR3 nucleotides read TGTGCCACCAGCAGAGATATCACCAGCTCTGGAAACACCATATATTTT.

Written as DNA, the CDR3 is TGCAGTGCTAGTAACGGACTCCCGACAAGGGAGCAGTTCTTC. Amino acid sequence: CSASNGLPTREQFF. This chain links TRBV20-1 with TRBJ2-1; maybe TRBD2 (5 bases). Germline CDR1 is DFQATT and CDR2 is SNEGSKA (reference sequence). V lost 3 bases and J lost 10, with 19 bases in between. The CDR3 has 14 residues.

Remarks on this clone: One end of the junction fails to match germline, which may point to a read error. Other DNA variants within this sample encode the same CDR3. The chain is built from TRBV3-1 (or the pseudogene TRBV3-2) and TRBJ1-1; 7 bases map to TRBD1. CDR1 is LGHDT, CDR2 YNNKEL, per germline (reference sequence). The CDR3 contains 14 residues. The CDR3 DNA is TGTGCTAGCAGCACGACAGGGCGAAACACTGAAGCTTTCTTT. Its protein is CASSTTGRNTEAFF.